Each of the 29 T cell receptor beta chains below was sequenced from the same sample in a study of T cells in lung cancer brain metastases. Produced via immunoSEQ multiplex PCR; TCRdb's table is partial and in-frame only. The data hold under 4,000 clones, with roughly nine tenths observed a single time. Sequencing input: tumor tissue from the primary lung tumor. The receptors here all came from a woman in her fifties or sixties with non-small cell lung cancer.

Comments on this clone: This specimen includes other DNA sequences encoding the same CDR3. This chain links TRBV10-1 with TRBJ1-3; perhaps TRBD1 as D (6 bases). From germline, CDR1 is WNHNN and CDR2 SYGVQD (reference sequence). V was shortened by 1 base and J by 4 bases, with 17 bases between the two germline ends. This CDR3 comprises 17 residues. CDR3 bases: TGCGCCAGCAGTGAGTTGGGCCCCGGGACACCCGGAAACACCATATATTTT. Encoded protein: CASSELGPGTPGNTIYF.

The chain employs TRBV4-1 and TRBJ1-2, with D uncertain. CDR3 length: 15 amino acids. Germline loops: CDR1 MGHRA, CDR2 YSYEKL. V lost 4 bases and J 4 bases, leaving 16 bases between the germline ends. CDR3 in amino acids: CASSRDVSEPYGYTF. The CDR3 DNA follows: TGCGCCAGCAGCCGTGATGTGTCTGAGCCCTATGGCTACACCTTC.

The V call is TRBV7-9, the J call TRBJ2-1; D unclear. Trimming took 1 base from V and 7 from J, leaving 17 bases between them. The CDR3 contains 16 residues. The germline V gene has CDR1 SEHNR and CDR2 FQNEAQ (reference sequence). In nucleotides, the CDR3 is TGTGCCAGCAGCTTAGGACGGACCTCTTTCTCAAATGAGCAGTTCTTC. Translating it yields CASSLGRTSFSNEQFF.

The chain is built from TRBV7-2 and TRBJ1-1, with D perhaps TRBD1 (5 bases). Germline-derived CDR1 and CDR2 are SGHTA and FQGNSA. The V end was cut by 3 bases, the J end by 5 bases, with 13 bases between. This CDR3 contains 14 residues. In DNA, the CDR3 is TGTGCCAGCAGCTTCGCGCAGGGTGTTACTGAAGCTTTCTTT. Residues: CASSFAQGVTEAFF.

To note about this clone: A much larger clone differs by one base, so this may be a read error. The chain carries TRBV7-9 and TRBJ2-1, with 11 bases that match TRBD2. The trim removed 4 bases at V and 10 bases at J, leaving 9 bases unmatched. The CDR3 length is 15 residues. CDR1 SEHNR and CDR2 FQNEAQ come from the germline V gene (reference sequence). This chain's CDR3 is CASSSPGLADLEQFF. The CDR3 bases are TGTGCCAGCAGCTCGCCGGGACTAGCGGATTTAGAGCAGTTCTTC.

The CDR3 coding sequence is TGTGCCAGTAGTGCCGGGACAACCCGAAACACCATATATTTT. Protein: CASSAGTTRNTIYF. V is TRBV19 and J is TRBJ1-3, with a weak D call TRBD1 (6 bases). Germline loops: CDR1 LNHDA, CDR2 SQIVND (reference sequence). V was pared by 5 bases and J by 5 bases, with 13 bases between. This CDR3 comprises 14 residues. The variable domain in full, with the rest retrieved from reference TRBV19 and TRBJ1-3, is DGGITQSPKYLFRKEGQNVTLSCEQNLNHDAMYWYRQDPGQGLRLIYYSQIVNDFQKGDIAEGYSVSREKKESFPLTVTSAQKNPTAFYLCASSAGTTRNTIYFGEGSWLTVV.

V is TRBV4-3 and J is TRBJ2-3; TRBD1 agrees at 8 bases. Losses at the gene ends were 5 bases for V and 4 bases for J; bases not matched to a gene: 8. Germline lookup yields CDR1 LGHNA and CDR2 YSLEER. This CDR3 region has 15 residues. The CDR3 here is CASSFQGAQADTQYF. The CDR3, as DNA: TGCGCCAGCAGCTTTCAGGGGGCACAGGCAGATACGCAGTATTTT.

The CDR3 DNA reads TGTGCCAGCAGCCCACTCGGCACAGATACGCAGTATTTT. As protein: CASSPLGTDTQYF. The chain uses TRBV27 and TRBJ2-3, with D hard to call. This CDR3 comprises 13 residues. The V gene's germline CDR1 is MNHEY and CDR2 SMNVEV (reference sequence). V shed 6 bases and J shed 1 base, with 8 bases lying between them.

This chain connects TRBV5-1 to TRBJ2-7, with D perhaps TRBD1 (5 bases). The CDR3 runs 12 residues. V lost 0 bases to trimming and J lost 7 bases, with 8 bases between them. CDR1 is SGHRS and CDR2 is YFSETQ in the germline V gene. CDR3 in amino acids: CASSLAGWEQYF. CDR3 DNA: TGCGCCAGCAGCTTGGCAGGGTGGGAGCAGTACTTC.

DNA for the CDR3: TGTGCCAGCAGCTTAGGTTGGCAGAGAGAGACCCAGTACTTC. It codes for CASSLGWQRETQYF. The V and J genes are TRBV11-1 and TRBJ2-5; D is ambiguous. Looked up from germline, CDR1 is SGHAT and CDR2 is FQDESV (reference sequence). V was trimmed by 1 base and J by 4 bases, leaving 10 bases between them. The CDR3 is 14 amino acids.

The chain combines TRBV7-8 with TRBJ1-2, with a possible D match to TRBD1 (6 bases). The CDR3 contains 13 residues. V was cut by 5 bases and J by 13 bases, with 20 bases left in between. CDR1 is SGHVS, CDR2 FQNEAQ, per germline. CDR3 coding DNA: TGTGCCAGCAGCCTTTACGACAGGATGGGTGTCACCTTC. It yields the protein CASSLYDRMGVTF.

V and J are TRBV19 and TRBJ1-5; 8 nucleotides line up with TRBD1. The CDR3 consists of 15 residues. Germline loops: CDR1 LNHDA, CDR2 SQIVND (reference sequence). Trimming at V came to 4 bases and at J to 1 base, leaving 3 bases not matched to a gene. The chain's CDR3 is CASSTQGASNQPQHF. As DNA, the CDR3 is TGTGCCAGTAGTACCCAGGGGGCAAGCAATCAGCCCCAGCATTTT.

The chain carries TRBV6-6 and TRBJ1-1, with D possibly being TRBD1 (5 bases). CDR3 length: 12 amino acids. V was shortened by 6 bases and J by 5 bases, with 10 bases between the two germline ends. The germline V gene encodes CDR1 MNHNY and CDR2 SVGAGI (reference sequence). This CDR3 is CASRIRVTEAFF. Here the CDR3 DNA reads TGTGCCAGCAGAATCAGGGTAACTGAAGCTTTCTTT.

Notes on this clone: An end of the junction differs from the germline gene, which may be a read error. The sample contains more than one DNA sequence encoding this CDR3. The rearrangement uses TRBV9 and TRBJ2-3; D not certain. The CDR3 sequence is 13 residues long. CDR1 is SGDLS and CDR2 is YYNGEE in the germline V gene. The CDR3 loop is CASSAWGTDTQYF. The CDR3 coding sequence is TGTGCTAGCAGCGCTTGGGGCACAGATACGCAGTATTTT.

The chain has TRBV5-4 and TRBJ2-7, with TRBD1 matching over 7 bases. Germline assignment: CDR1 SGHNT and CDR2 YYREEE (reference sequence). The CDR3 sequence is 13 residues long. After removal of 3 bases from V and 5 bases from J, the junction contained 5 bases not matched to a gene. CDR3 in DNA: TGTGCCAGCAGCTCCGACAGGGCCCACGAGCAGTACTTC. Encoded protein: CASSSDRAHEQYF.

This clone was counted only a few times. CDR3 sequence: CASSGFGSQETQYF. The CDR3 nucleotides are TGTGCCAGCAGTGGATTCGGCAGCCAAGAGACCCAGTACTTC. The chain carries TRBV7-9 and TRBJ2-5; no clear D gene. This CDR3 comprises 14 residues. V was shortened by 6 bases and J by 1 base, with 12 bases between the two germline ends. Germline CDR1 reads SEHNR; CDR2 reads FQNEAQ (reference sequence).

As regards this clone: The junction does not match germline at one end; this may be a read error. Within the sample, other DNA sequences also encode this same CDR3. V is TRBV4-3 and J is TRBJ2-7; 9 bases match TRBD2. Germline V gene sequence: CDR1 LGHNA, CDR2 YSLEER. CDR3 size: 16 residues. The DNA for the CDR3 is TGCGCCAGCAGCCAAGATTTGGCTAGCGGGAACCACGAGCAGTACTTT. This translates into CASSQDLASGNHEQYF.

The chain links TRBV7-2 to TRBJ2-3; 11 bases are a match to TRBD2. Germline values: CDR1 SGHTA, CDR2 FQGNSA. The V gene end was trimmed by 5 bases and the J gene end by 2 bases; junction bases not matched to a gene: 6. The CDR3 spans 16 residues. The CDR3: CASSTGTSGTTDTQYF. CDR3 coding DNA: TGTGCCAGCAGCACCGGGACTAGCGGAACCACAGATACGCAGTATTTT.

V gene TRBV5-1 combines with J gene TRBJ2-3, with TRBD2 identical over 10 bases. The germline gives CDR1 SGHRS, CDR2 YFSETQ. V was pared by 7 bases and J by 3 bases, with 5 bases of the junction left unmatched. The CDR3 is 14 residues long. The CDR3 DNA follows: TGCGCCAGCGGAAGCGGGGGGGGTACAGATACGCAGTATTTT. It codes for CASGSGGGTDTQYF.

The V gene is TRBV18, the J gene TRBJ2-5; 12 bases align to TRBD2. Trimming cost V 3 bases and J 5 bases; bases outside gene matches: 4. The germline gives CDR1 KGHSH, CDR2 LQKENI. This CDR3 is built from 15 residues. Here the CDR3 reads CASSPPSGGDETQYF. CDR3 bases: TGTGCCAGCTCACCTCCTAGCGGGGGGGACGAGACCCAGTACTTC.

The CDR3 protein is CATSRDEEGNTGTEAFF. CDR3 nucleotides: TGTGCCACCAGCAGAGATGAGGAGGGCAATACCGGCACTGAAGCTTTCTTT. The rearrangement links TRBV15 to TRBJ1-1, with D hard to call. Germline V gives CDR1 LNHNV, CDR2 YYDKDF (reference sequence). This CDR3 region has 17 residues. V was cut by 0 bases and J by 4 bases, with 18 bases left in between. Complete variable domain (other parts from reference TRBV15 and TRBJ1-1): DAMVIQNPRYQVTQFGKPVTLSCSQTLNHNVMYWYQQKSSQAPKLLFHYYDKDFNNEADTPDNFQSRRPNTSFCFLDIRSPGLGDTAMYLCATSRDEEGNTGTEAFFGQGTRLTVV.

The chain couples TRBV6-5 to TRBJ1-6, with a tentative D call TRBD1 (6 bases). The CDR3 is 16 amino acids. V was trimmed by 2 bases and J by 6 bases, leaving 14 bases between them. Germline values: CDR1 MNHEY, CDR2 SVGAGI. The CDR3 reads CASSYVWGPSNSPLHF. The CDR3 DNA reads TGTGCCAGCAGTTACGTCTGGGGGCCCAGTAATTCACCCCTCCACTTT.

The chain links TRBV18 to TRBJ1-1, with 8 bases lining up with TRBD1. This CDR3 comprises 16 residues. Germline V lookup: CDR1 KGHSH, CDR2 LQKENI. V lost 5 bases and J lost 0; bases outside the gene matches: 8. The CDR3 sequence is CASSTLRTGLNTEAFF. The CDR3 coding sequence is TGTGCCAGCTCAACCCTGAGGACAGGGTTGAACACTGAAGCTTTCTTT.

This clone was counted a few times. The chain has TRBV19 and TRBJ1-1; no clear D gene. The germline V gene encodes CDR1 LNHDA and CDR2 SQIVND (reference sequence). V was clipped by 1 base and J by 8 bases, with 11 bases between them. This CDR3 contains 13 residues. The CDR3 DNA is TGTGCCAGTAGTATAGGTGGCAACAGCGAAGCTTTCTTT. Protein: CASSIGGNSEAFF.

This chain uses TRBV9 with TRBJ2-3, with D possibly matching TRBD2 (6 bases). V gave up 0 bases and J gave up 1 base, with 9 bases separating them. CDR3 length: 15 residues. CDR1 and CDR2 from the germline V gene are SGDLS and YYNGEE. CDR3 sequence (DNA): TGTGCCAGCAGCGTAGGGGCTAGCGGCACAGATACGCAGTATTTT. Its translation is CASSVGASGTDTQYF.

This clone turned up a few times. CDR3 protein: CASSGAGGTGELFF. The CDR3 DNA reads as TGTGCCAGCAGTGGGGCGGGGGGCACCGGGGAGCTGTTTTTT. The chain joins TRBV2 to TRBJ2-2, with 8 bases identical to TRBD2. The CDR3 consists of 14 residues. CDR1 SNHLY and CDR2 FYNNEI come from the germline V gene. The V segment lost 4 bases and the J segment 4 bases; nucleotides outside the gene matches: 2.

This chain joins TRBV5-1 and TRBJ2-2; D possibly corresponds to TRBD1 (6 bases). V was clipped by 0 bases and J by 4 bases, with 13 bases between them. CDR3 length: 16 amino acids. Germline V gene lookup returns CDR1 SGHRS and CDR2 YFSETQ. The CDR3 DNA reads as TGCGCCAGCAGCTTGGGGACAGCTCTGAGCACCGGGGAGCTGTTTTTT. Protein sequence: CASSLGTALSTGELFF. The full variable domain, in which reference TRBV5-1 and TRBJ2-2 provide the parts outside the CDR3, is KAGVTQTPRYLIKTRGQQVTLSCSPISGHRSVSWYQQTPGQGLQFLFEYFSETQRNKGNFPGRFSGRQFSNSRSEMNVSTLELGDSALYLCASSLGTALSTGELFFGEGSRLTVL.

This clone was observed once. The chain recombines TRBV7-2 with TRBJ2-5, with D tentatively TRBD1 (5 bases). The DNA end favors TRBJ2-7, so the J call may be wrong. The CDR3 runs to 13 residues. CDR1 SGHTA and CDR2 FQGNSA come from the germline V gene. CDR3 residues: CATTPQDGHEQYF. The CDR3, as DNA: TGTGCCACCACCCCACAGGATGGCCACGAGCAGTACTTC.

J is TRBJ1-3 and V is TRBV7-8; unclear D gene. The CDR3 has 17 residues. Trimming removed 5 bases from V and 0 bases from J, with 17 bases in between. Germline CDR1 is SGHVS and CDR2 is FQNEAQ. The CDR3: CASSHDSPSHSGNTIYF. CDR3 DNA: TGTGCCAGCAGCCACGATTCCCCATCCCACTCTGGAAACACCATATATTTT.